The T cell receptor (beta chain) under discussion was sequenced for a study of OX40 agonist ivuxolimab in advanced cancers. Overall study context: The patients received ivuxolimab by intravenous route every 2 weeks at 0.01 to 10 mg/kg. Enrolled patients in dose escalation had cancers that were hepatocellular carcinoma, melanoma, renal cell or head and neck cancer.

Data came from immunoSEQ multiplex PCR; TCRdb stores just in-frame clones and leaves some out. This table holds tens of thousands of clones, about 89% found once. About this clone itself: Its antigen is still unknown.

Trimming took 5 bases from V and 9 from J, leaving 11 bases between them. Per the germline V gene, CDR1 is SGHVS and CDR2 is FNYEAQ. The CDR3 has 12 residues. Points from the study as a whole: More expanded clones were seen, on average, in CD8+ T cells than in CD4+.

This sample comprised CD4+ or CD8+ T cells sorted from blood, obtained in a trial of the OX40 agonist ivuxolimab. The receptor was derived from an adult with an advanced solid tumor such as melanoma, head and neck, liver or kidney cancer. The V and J genes are TRBV7-6 and TRBJ2-1; the D is unclear. CDR3 residues: CASSRQMGEQFF. In DNA, the CDR3 is TGTGCCAGCAGCCGACAAATGGGTGAGCAGTTCTTC.